This TCR beta chain was observed in a study of blood T cell repertoires in COVID-19. Study details: Sample material is recorded as cDNA or gDNA derived from T cells, B-cell-depleted T cells, or PBMCs.

The repertoire was sequenced with immunoSEQ multiplex PCR; TCRdb's copy has only in-frame clones and lacks some. There are 500,000 or so clones in the sample; about nine tenths occur only once, and under 0.85% lies in the top ten. Germline V lookup: CDR1 LNHDA, CDR2 SQIVND (reference sequence). V was pared by 7 bases and J by 2 bases, with 21 bases between. The CDR3 sequence is 17 residues long. Participants came from under 30 US areas, aged roughly 18 to 89 years. Participants had their cohort set by participant-reported clinical history. V is TRBV19 and J is TRBJ1-3, with D possibly being TRBD1 (5 bases). The TCR was taken from a woman aged 18-30 years who had recovered from COVID-19. Sequencing was performed on PBMCs or T cells enriched from blood (not recorded which). The DNA of the CDR3 is TGTGCCAGTACCGATCGCCGACAGCTCGCCGCTGGAAACACCATATATTTT. It is translated as CASTDRRQLAAGNTIYF.